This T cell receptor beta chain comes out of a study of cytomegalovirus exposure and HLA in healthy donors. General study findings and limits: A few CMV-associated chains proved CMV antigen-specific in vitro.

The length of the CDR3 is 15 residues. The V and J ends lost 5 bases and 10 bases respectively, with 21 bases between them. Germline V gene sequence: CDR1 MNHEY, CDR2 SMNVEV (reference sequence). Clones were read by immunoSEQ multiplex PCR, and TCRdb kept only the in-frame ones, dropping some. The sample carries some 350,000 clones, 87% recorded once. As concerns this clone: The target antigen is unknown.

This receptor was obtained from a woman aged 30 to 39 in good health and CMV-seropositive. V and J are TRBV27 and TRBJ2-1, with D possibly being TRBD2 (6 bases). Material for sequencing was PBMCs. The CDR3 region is CASSPLWTGATEQFF. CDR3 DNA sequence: TGTGCCAGCAGTCCTCTTTGGACGGGAGCCACCGAGCAGTTCTTC.